This T cell receptor beta chain was recovered during a study of T-cell reconstitution after alpha-beta-depleted transplantation in children. Preparation of the TCRbeta library used unique molecular identifiers. TCRdb fed the PCR reads into MiXCR, producing one record per CDR3 protein. The table records hundreds of thousands of distinct CDR3 sequences, 10% of them present only once. Overall study findings and caveats: A year post-transplant, T-cell counts and diversity derived mostly from newly produced T cells. Expanded graft clones numbering several hundred reportedly gave rise to alpha-beta T cells about two months after transplant. In some patients, recipient T cells and intrathymic progenitors surviving conditioning explained high day-60 diversity.

The sample holds a few counts of this clonotype. Its cognate antigen is unknown. This clonotype was obtained from a child under 10 years old with inherited bone marrow failure, due to receive a stem cell transplant. Sequencing was performed on PBMCs, taken before TCRalphabeta/CD19-depleted stem cell transplant.

CDR3 coding DNA: TGCAGTGCTCCTCTAGCGGGAGGGCACTCCTTCTACAATGAGCAGTTCTTC. Translated, it gives CSAPLAGGHSFYNEQFF. This chain uses TRBV20-1 with TRBJ2-1, with TRBD2 matching 12 bases. V trimming: 5 bases; J trimming: 3 bases; junction bases outside the gene matches: 11. Germline values: CDR1 DFQATT, CDR2 SNEGSKA (reference sequence). The CDR3 sequence is 17 residues long.